This T cell receptor beta chain is from a study of blood T cell repertoires in COVID-19. V was clipped by 2 bases and J by 5 bases; unmatched bases: 8. The germline V gene encodes CDR1 LGHDT and CDR2 YNNKEL (reference sequence). This CDR3 region has 16 residues. Original data processing: Amplification of reference gene primers was used by the study to estimate nucleated cell counts. Using immunoSEQ multiplex PCR, the repertoire was profiled, and TCRdb retains in-frame clones only, with some absent. D and trimming come from the DNA, and the V and J calls and clone size come from that table. The repertoire includes around 270,000 clones, approximately 88% of them detected once, and around 3% sits in the top ten. Participants were placed into cohorts based on the clinical history they reported.

The specimen was PBMCs or T cells enriched from blood (not recorded which). The sequence was collected from a woman aged 35 to 49 who had been exposed to COVID-19. The chain has TRBV3-1 (or the pseudogene TRBV3-2) and TRBJ2-5; 10 nucleotides agree with TRBD1. CDR3 in DNA: TGTGCCAGCAGCCAACGGACAGGGGGTTTATTGGAGACCCAGTACTTC. Protein sequence: CASSQRTGGLLETQYF.